These 5 T cell receptor beta chains originate from one sample sequenced in a study of blood T cells in healthy people across ages. The use of a sample-barcoded 5' primer and a J-beta primer mix characterized a second PCR of about 7 to 12 cycles. MiXCR was run by TCRdb on the 5' RACE reads, yielding one entry per CDR3 protein. This table has around 600,000 distinct CDR3 sequences, around 48% appearing once. The specimen sequenced was blood. These receptors all stem from an elderly man in good health.

The chain recombines TRBV7-2 with TRBJ2-7, with D possibly matching TRBD2 (6 bases). Looked up from germline, CDR1 is SGHTA and CDR2 is FQGNSA. The CDR3 is 17 residues long. The V gene lost 0 bases and the J gene lost 7 bases, with 22 bases spanning the gap. The CDR3 coding sequence is TGTGCCAGCAGCTTAGCAGGGGCTAGCGCGATGGTTGATGAGCAGTACTTC. Protein sequence: CASSLAGASAMVDEQYF.

The rearrangement joins TRBV20-1 to TRBJ1-2; TRBD1 matches at 8 bases. CDR1 is DFQATT, CDR2 SNEGSKA, per germline (reference sequence). V shed 3 bases, J shed 8 bases, and the junction held 8 bases outside the gene matches. This CDR3 is built from 13 residues. CDR3: CSARDTTGEGYTF. The CDR3 region has the DNA TGCAGTGCTAGGGATACGACAGGGGAAGGCTACACCTTC.

The chain has TRBV5-5 and TRBJ2-5; 7 bases are a match to TRBD1. The J segment lost 11 bases and the V segment lost 3 bases, leaving 10 bases of the junction unmatched. Germline V gene data show CDR1 as SGHKS and CDR2 as YYEKEE (reference sequence). The CDR3 has 13 amino acids. The CDR3 is CASSWVAQGEQYF. Here the CDR3 DNA reads TGTGCCAGCAGCTGGGTAGCTCAGGGGGAGCAGTACTTC.

This clonotype was detected only once. V usage is TRBV12-3 or TRBV12-4 and J usage is TRBJ2-2; D unresolved. The CDR3 is 15 residues long. Trimming pared 3 bases from V and 1 base from J, leaving 9 bases between. CDR3 amino acids: CASSLGLGNTGELFF. The CDR3 DNA reads as TGTGCCAGCAGTTTGGGTCTCGGGAACACCGGGGAGCTGTTTTTT.

The chain carries TRBV7-2 and TRBJ2-7, with 12 bases matching TRBD2. CDR1 and CDR2 from the germline V gene are SGHTA and FQGNSA. The CDR3 is made up of 16 amino acids. Trimming took 7 bases from V and 4 from J; bases not matched to a gene: 11. The CDR3 DNA sequence: TGTGCCAGCACCCCTCGTGCGCTAGCGGGAGGGTACGAGCAGTACTTC. This codes for CASTPRALAGGYEQYF. The full variable domain, its missing parts supplied by reference TRBV7-2 and TRBJ2-7, is GAGVSQSPSNKVTEKGKDVELRCDPISGHTALYWYRQSLGQGLEFLIYFQGNSAPDKSGLPSDRFSAERTGGSVSTLTIQRTQQEDSAVYLCASTPRALAGGYEQYFGPGTRLTVT.